Reported below is one T cell receptor (beta chain). Original methodology: Reference gene primer amplification in the assay estimated nucleated cell counts. Some clones are missing from TCRdb's copy, which holds only in-frame ones; the method was immunoSEQ multiplex PCR. V and J calls and clone size are those listed in that table; D and trimming were worked out from the DNA. The top ten hold about 1.9% of the sample, which has over 120,000 clones, roughly 79% seen once. The germline V and J ends were trimmed by 3 bases and 5 bases, with 19 bases remaining between them. The CDR3 sequence is 16 residues long. Germline V lookup: CDR1 KGHSH, CDR2 LQKENI. This specimen comes from a study of blood T cell repertoires in COVID-19. Turning to the study itself: Sites across the United States, Italy and Spain contributed samples from acute and convalescent COVID-19. The analysed material was cDNA or gDNA that came from T cells, B-cell-depleted T cells, or PBMCs.

This rearrangement joins TRBV18 to TRBJ2-5; a possible D gene is TRBD1 (6 bases). The TCR comes from a woman in her fifties or sixties with acute or convalescent COVID-19. Sequenced material: peripheral blood. CDR3 in DNA: TGTGCCAGCTCACCGAGCATGAGGACAGTCGGGGAGACCCAGTACTTC. Translating gives CASSPSMRTVGETQYF.